The clone carrying this TCR beta chain was counted only a few times. Its specificity is not known. The data stem from a study of cytomegalovirus exposure and HLA in healthy donors. In the PCR, 60 Vbeta and 13 Jbeta primers were used. Study processing details: Unique TCR beta chains totaled some 80 million in a later count, with 8.5 million to 12 million of them shared. The protocol was immunoSEQ multiplex PCR, while the TCRdb copy is restricted to in-frame clones and leaves out a portion. The V and J calls and clone size are taken from that table; D and trimming were inferred from the DNA. The repertoire consists of fewer than 250,000 clones, with approximately 80% occurring once and the leading ten covering around 0.2%. The CDR3 totals 12 residues. Germline V gene sequence: CDR1 SQVTM, CDR2 ANQGSEA. J was trimmed by 7 bases and V by 7 bases; bases with no gene match: 9. Healthy people donating bone marrow made up the donors.

Findings of the study overall: Analysis performed later showed TCR beta chains linked to HLA being more clonally expanded than equally common others. Previously analyzed data showed that most TCR beta V segments were productive at a frequency of about 87% or about 30%.

Sequenced: PBMCs. The chain joins TRBV29-1 to TRBJ1-2; 7 positions match TRBD1. The sequence derives from a girl aged 2 to 10 in good health and CMV-seronegative. Here the CDR3 reads CSGETGRGGYTF. CDR3 DNA: TGCAGCGGGGAGACAGGGAGAGGTGGCTACACCTTC. The full variable domain, with the rest looked up from reference TRBV29-1 and TRBJ1-2, is SAVISQKPSRDICQRGTSLTIQCQVDSQVTMMFWYRQQPGQSLTLIATANQGSEATYESGFVIDKFPISRPNLTFSTLTVSNMSPEDSSIYLCSGETGRGGYTFGSGTRLTVV.